The T cell receptor (beta chain) described here comes from a study of radiotherapy plus CTLA-4 blockade in lung cancer. Across the study: Objective response rate was about 19%; disease control rate, under 35%.

CDR1 and CDR2 (germline): WNHNN, SYGVQD (reference sequence). Trimming stripped 5 bases from V and 0 bases from J, with 12 bases between. The CDR3 is made up of 15 amino acids. Libraries were prepared by immunoSEQ multiplex PCR; TCRdb keeps only in-frame clonotypes and omits some of them. The profile shows 15,000 or so clones, roughly 72% of them singletons. The clonotype originates from a human donor with non-small cell lung cancer whose response to radiotherapy plus ipilimumab could not be evaluated. The chain couples TRBV10-1 to TRBJ2-3; D may be TRBD2 (6 bases). Sequencing used peripheral blood, obtained from a patient treated with radiotherapy plus ipilimumab. This CDR3 is CASSTDRGSTDTQYF. The CDR3 DNA reads TGCGCCAGCAGTACCGATCGGGGGAGCACAGATACGCAGTATTTT.